This entry lists 28 T cell receptor beta chains sequenced from one sample in a study of PD-1 blockade in classical Hodgkin lymphoma. The table came from immunoSEQ multiplex PCR; TCRdb's copy has only in-frame clones and leaves some out. This sample has several thousand clones; over 60% occur once, and the top ten carry about 26%. As to time point: cycle 4 day 1 (C4D1), after about 6 weeks of nivolumab. Autologous stem cell transplantation was followed by relapse in every patient, and brentuximab vedotin exposure varied. PBMCs, once thawed, yielded CD8+ T cells isolated by magnetic negative selection. Sequencing was performed on CD8+ T cells from blood, taken before the fourth cycle of nivolumab. These TCRs come from a human donor with classical Hodgkin lymphoma.

This clone appeared a few times. V and J are TRBV30 and TRBJ2-7, with 12 bases fitting TRBD2. Germline CDR1 GTSNPN, CDR2 SVGIG (reference sequence). The CDR3 is 17 residues long. With 0 bases clipped from V and 0 bases from J, the junction kept 6 bases outside the gene matches. The CDR3: CAWSVTSGRPSSYEQYF. CDR3 bases: TGTGCCTGGAGTGTCACTAGCGGGAGGCCTAGCTCCTACGAGCAGTACTTC.

V and J are TRBV13 and TRBJ2-1; 14 bases line up with TRBD2. The ends lost 5 bases at V and 3 bases at J; junction bases unmatched: 3. CDR3 size: 16 residues. Per germline, CDR1 PRHDT and CDR2 FYEKMQ (reference sequence). CDR3 in amino acids: CASSPGLAGGYNEQFF. CDR3 DNA: TGTGCCAGCAGCCCCGGACTAGCGGGAGGCTACAATGAGCAGTTCTTC. Full variable domain (outside the CDR3, taken from reference TRBV13 and TRBJ2-1): AAGVIQSPRHLIKEKRETATLKCYPIPRHDTVYWYQQGPGQDPQFLISFYEKMQSDKGSIPDRFSAQQFSDYHSELNMSSLELGDSALYFCASSPGLAGGYNEQFFGPGTRLTVL.

The chain employs TRBV5-4 and TRBJ2-1; D tentatively reads TRBD1 or TRBD2 (5 bases each). The CDR3 totals 15 residues. With 4 bases removed from V and 6 bases from J, the gap between germline ends came to 17 bases. Germline-derived CDR1 and CDR2 are SGHNT and YYREEE (reference sequence). CDR3 sequence (DNA): TGTGCCAGCAGCACCGGGACGGATTTAAGCAATGAGCAGTTCTTC. Amino acids: CASSTGTDLSNEQFF.

This clone was seen only once. The chain combines TRBV9 with TRBJ1-6, with TRBD1 matching over 8 bases. The length of the CDR3 is 17 residues. Unmatched junction bases numbered 8, after V lost 0 bases and J lost 6 bases. Germline V gene lookup returns CDR1 SGDLS and CDR2 YYNGEE. CDR3 loop: CASSVATTGASNSPLHF. In DNA form, the CDR3 reads TGTGCCAGCAGCGTAGCTACGACAGGGGCTTCTAATTCACCCCTCCACTTT.

The chain is built from TRBV11-3 and TRBJ2-7; 7 nucleotides match TRBD1. This CDR3 has 13 residues. In germline, CDR1 is SGHNT, CDR2 YENEEA. V lost 4 bases, J lost 6 bases, and 6 bases stayed unmatched. This CDR3 is CASSSGDSFEQYF. In nucleotides, the CDR3 is TGTGCCAGCAGCTCAGGGGACAGCTTCGAGCAGTACTTC.

This clone occurred a few times. The chain has TRBV7-8 and TRBJ2-7; the match to TRBD1 covers 8 bases. The CDR3 is 16 residues long. Germline V gene lookup returns CDR1 SGHVS and CDR2 FQNEAQ. The V segment lost 1 base and the J segment 2 bases; nucleotides outside the gene matches: 7. The CDR3 loop reads CASSLGPGTGPYEQYF. CDR3 bases: TGTGCCAGCAGCTTAGGTCCCGGGACAGGTCCCTACGAGCAGTACTTC.

The rearrangement uses TRBV30 and TRBJ2-1; TRBD2 might be the D (6 bases). The V end was cut by 3 bases, the J end by 7 bases, with 22 bases between. Germline values: CDR1 GTSNPN, CDR2 SVGIG (reference sequence). This CDR3 is 16 amino acids long. The CDR3 spells CAWRFSRESYLNEQFF. CDR3 nucleotides: TGTGCCTGGAGGTTTTCACGGGAGTCCTATTTAAATGAGCAGTTCTTC.

V usage is TRBV4-1 and J usage is TRBJ2-1; possibly TRBD1 for D (6 bases). The CDR3 consists of 15 residues. In germline, CDR1 is MGHRA, CDR2 YSYEKL. V shed 2 bases and J shed 4 bases, with 12 bases lying between them. CDR3 coding DNA: TGCGCCAGCAGCCAAAACCGGGACAATTACAATGAGCAGTTCTTC. Translating it yields CASSQNRDNYNEQFF.

The chain joins TRBV4-1 to TRBJ1-5; no clear D. CDR1 and CDR2 from the germline V gene are MGHRA and YSYEKL. Between the trimmed V and J ends, which lost 1 base and 1 base, there was a span of 11 bases. The CDR3 spans 16 residues. The CDR3 DNA reads TGCGCCAGCAGCCAAGGTGGGGAAGCGAGCAATCAGCCCCAGCATTTT. Protein product: CASSQGGEASNQPQHF.

This chain links TRBV7-9 with TRBJ2-1; D not resolved. From germline, CDR1 is SEHNR and CDR2 FQNEAQ (reference sequence). The CDR3 totals 14 residues. Trimming left V 1 base short and J 5 bases short, with 9 bases between. CDR3 sequence: CASSLVDHNNEQFF. DNA of the CDR3: TGTGCCAGCAGCTTAGTCGACCATAACAATGAGCAGTTCTTC.

As concerns this clone: The junction shows a germline mismatch at one end, possibly a read error. V is TRBV6-1 and J is TRBJ2-1; 13 bases fit TRBD2. This CDR3 is 13 amino acids long. Germline V gene data show CDR1 as MNHNS and CDR2 as SASEGT. The CDR3 DNA reads as TGTGCCAGCACGGGACTAGCGGGGAATGATCAGTTCTTC. It translates to CASTGLAGNDQFF.

The chain couples TRBV6-6 to TRBJ2-1; 11 nucleotides match TRBD2. The CDR3 length is 15 residues. Germline V gene sequence: CDR1 MNHNY, CDR2 SVGAGI (reference sequence). V was clipped by 2 bases and J by 5 bases; unmatched bases: 2. CDR3 loop: CASSYTLAGDNEQFF. CDR3 sequence (DNA): TGTGCCAGCAGTTACACACTAGCGGGGGACAATGAGCAGTTCTTC.

The rearrangement joins TRBV7-9 to TRBJ2-5, with D perhaps TRBD2 (5 bases). V lost 5 bases, J lost 5 bases, and 15 bases lay in between. CDR1 SEHNR and CDR2 FQNEAQ come from the germline V gene (reference sequence). This CDR3 region has 14 residues. Here the CDR3 DNA reads TGTGCCAGCAGCCATCTCGGGGTTGGTGAGACCCAGTACTTC. This encodes CASSHLGVGETQYF. Using reference TRBV7-9 and TRBJ2-5 for the parts outside the CDR3, the full variable domain is DTGVSQNPRHKITKRGQNVTFRCDPISEHNRLYWYRQTLGQGPEFLTYFQNEAQLEKSRLLSDRFSAERPKGSFSTLEIQRTEQGDSAMYLCASSHLGVGETQYFGPGTRLLVL.

The chain recombines TRBV5-1 with TRBJ2-1, with 8 bases fitting TRBD1. V lost 4 bases and J lost 7; bases outside the gene matches: 13. The V gene's germline CDR1 is SGHRS and CDR2 YFSETQ. The length of the CDR3 is 16 residues. DNA of the CDR3: TGCGCCAGCAGCCTTTCGCCAGGACAGGGTGGTAATGAGCAGTTCTTC. Protein product: CASSLSPGQGGNEQFF. The full variable domain, its missing parts supplied by reference TRBV5-1 and TRBJ2-1, is KAGVTQTPRYLIKTRGQQVTLSCSPISGHRSVSWYQQTPGQGLQFLFEYFSETQRNKGNFPGRFSGRQFSNSRSEMNVSTLELGDSALYLCASSLSPGQGGNEQFFGPGTRLTVL.

V is TRBV7-6 and J is TRBJ1-3, with D unclear. The CDR3 consists of 15 residues. V was cut by 4 bases and J by 3 bases, with 13 bases left in between. The germline CDR1 and CDR2 sequences are SGHVS and FNYEAQ. The DNA for the CDR3 is TGTGCCAGCAGCTCCCCTCATGGGAGTGGAAACACCATATATTTT. It encodes CASSSPHGSGNTIYF. Variable domain in full (rest from reference TRBV7-6 and TRBJ1-3): GAGVSQSPRYKVTKRGQDVALRCDPISGHVSLYWYRQALGQGPEFLTYFNYEAQQDKSGLPNDRFSAERPEGSISTLTIQRTEQRDSAMYRCASSSPHGSGNTIYFGEGSWLTVV.

This chain joins TRBV4-1 and TRBJ2-2; no firm D call. V was trimmed by 0 bases and J by 1 base, leaving 6 bases between them. CDR1 is MGHRA, CDR2 YSYEKL, per germline. This CDR3 is 15 amino acids long. CDR3 residues: CASSQDTLNTGELFF. CDR3 nucleotide sequence: TGCGCCAGCAGCCAAGACACCCTGAACACCGGGGAGCTGTTTTTT.

The J gene is TRBJ2-1, the V gene TRBV15; possible D gene TRBD2, 6 bases. V lost 3 bases and J 12 bases, leaving 15 bases between the germline ends. The CDR3 sequence is 13 residues long. CDR1 LNHNV and CDR2 YYDKDF come from the germline V gene (reference sequence). The CDR3 protein is CATSREVPEGQFF. In DNA form, the CDR3 reads TGTGCCACCAGCAGGGAGGTTCCGGAGGGGCAGTTCTTC.

V and J are TRBV6-6 and TRBJ2-3, with unresolved D. The ends were cut back, 4 bases at V and 4 bases at J, with 15 bases in the middle. This CDR3 has 15 amino acids. Germline CDR1 is MNHNY and CDR2 is SVGAGI (reference sequence). CDR3 residues: CASSSGRMRSDTQYF. The CDR3 region has the DNA TGTGCCAGCAGTTCCGGACGTATGAGGTCAGATACGCAGTATTTT.

This clone was picked up a small number of times. V and J are TRBV7-9 and TRBJ1-2; D ambiguous. CDR3 length: 12 residues. V was cut by 1 base and J by 8 bases, with 8 bases left in between. The germline V gene encodes CDR1 SEHNR and CDR2 FQNEAQ (reference sequence). The CDR3: CASSLEAGGYTF. CDR3 DNA: TGTGCCAGCAGCTTAGAAGCTGGGGGCTACACCTTC.

This sequence joins TRBV11-2 and TRBJ2-1; 15 bases agree with TRBD2. The trim removed 3 bases at V and 5 bases at J, leaving 5 bases unmatched. CDR1 is SGHAT and CDR2 is FQNNGV in the germline V gene. The CDR3 has 17 amino acids. This CDR3 is CASSFGLAGGPDNEQFF. The DNA for the CDR3 is TGTGCCAGCAGCTTCGGACTAGCGGGAGGGCCCGACAATGAGCAGTTCTTC.

The table lists this clone with a count of one. The chain employs TRBV30 and TRBJ1-4, with a weak D call TRBD1 (6 bases). Per germline, CDR1 GTSNPN and CDR2 SVGIG (reference sequence). Trimming cost V 3 bases and J 7 bases, with 12 bases left between them. CDR3 size: 13 residues. The chain's CDR3 is CAWSSGAGEKLFF. CDR3 DNA sequence: TGTGCCTGGAGCTCAGGGGCGGGTGAAAAACTGTTTTTT.

The chain links TRBV2 to TRBJ2-1; D remains unclear. The CDR3 contains 13 residues. Germline V CDR1 and CDR2: SNHLY, FYNNEI. With 7 bases removed from V and 5 bases from J, the gap between germline ends came to 12 bases. This chain's CDR3 is CASNRAENNEQFF. CDR3 bases: TGTGCCAGCAACCGGGCCGAAAACAATGAGCAGTTCTTC.

This sequence joins TRBV6-5 and TRBJ1-1; D remains ambiguous. Germline assignment: CDR1 MNHEY and CDR2 SVGAGI. Trimming took off 2 bases at V and 4 bases at J, with 11 bases between the two ends. This CDR3 has 14 amino acids. CDR3: CASSYVRLGTEAFF. CDR3 DNA: TGTGCCAGCAGTTACGTCAGACTGGGCACTGAAGCTTTCTTT.

The rearrangement joins TRBV6-5 to TRBJ1-4; possible D gene TRBD1, 6 bases. V dropped 5 bases and J dropped 4 bases, with 11 bases sitting between them. Germline values: CDR1 MNHEY, CDR2 SVGAGI. This CDR3 has 14 residues. The chain's CDR3 is CASSETGYNEKLFF. In DNA, the CDR3 is TGTGCCAGCAGTGAGACAGGTTATAATGAAAAACTGTTTTTT.

This clone appeared once. V gene TRBV6-6 combines with J gene TRBJ2-1; a weak D match, TRBD2 (6 bases). Trimming removed 5 bases at V and 3 bases at J, with 14 bases between. Germline lookup yields CDR1 MNHNY and CDR2 SVGAGI (reference sequence). The CDR3 is 15 residues long. CDR3 in DNA: TGTGCCAGCAGTCAGTTGGACTACTACTACAATGAGCAGTTCTTC. It codes for CASSQLDYYYNEQFF.

In this sample, this clone is medium-sized (0.01 to 0.1%). This rearrangement joins TRBV6-5 to TRBJ1-5, with D hard to call. The V gene's germline CDR1 is MNHEY and CDR2 SVGAGI. Trimming stripped 6 bases from V and 7 bases from J, with 13 bases between. The CDR3 length is 13 residues. Here the CDR3 DNA reads TGTGCCAGCAGCTCGGACTCTGAGCAGCCCCAGCATTTT. Its translation is CASSSDSEQPQHF.

This clone was detected a few times. The J gene is TRBJ1-3, the V gene TRBV7-2, with TRBD1 matching 8 bases. V dropped 6 bases and J dropped 4; count of bases not matched to a gene: 8. CDR3 length: 15 amino acids. Per germline, CDR1 SGHTA and CDR2 FQGNSA. The CDR3 sequence: CASSITGGWGNTIYF. CDR3 DNA sequence: TGTGCCAGCAGTATTACAGGGGGTTGGGGAAACACCATATATTTT.

This sequence joins TRBV6-1 and TRBJ2-1; TRBD2 matches at 10 bases. Germline V CDR1 and CDR2: MNHNS, SASEGT. CDR3 length: 17 residues. The ends lost 3 bases at V and 2 bases at J; junction bases unmatched: 7. The CDR3 sequence: CASSESIAGGTYNEQFF. The CDR3 region has the DNA TGTGCCAGCAGTGAGTCGATAGCGGGAGGTACCTACAATGAGCAGTTCTTC.